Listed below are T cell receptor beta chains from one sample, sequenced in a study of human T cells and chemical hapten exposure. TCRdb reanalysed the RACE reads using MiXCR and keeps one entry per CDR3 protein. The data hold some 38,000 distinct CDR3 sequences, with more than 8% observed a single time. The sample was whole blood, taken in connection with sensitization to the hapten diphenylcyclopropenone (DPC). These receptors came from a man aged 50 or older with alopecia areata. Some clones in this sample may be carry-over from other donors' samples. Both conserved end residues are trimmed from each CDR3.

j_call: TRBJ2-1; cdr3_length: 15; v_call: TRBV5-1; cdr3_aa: ASSPEGLAGSYNEQF
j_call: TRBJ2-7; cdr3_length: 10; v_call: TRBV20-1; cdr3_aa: SARQLSYEQY
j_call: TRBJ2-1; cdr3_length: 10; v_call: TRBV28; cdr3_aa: ASSLNLLEQF
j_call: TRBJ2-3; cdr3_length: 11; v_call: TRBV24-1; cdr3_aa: ATSEDGTDTQY
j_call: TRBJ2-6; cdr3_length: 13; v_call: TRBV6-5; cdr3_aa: ASRSTGAGANVLT
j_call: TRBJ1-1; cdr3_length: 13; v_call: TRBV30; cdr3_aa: AWNGQGAENTEAF
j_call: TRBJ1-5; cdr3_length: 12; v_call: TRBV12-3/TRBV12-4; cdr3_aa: ASSSQGGNQLQH
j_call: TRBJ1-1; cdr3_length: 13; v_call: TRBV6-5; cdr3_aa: ASSYSRQGGTEAF
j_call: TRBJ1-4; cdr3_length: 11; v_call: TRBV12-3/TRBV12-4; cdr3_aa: ASSPGGYEKLF
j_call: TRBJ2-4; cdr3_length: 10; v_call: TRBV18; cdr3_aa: ASTSGENIQY
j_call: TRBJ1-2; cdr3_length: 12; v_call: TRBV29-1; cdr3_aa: SVGSPNLNYGYT
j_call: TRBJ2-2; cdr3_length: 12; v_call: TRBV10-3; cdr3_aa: AITRQGDTGELF
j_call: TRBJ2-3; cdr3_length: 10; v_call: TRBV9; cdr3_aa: ASSARTDTQY
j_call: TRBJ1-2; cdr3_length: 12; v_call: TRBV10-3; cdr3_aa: AISNQAARDGYT
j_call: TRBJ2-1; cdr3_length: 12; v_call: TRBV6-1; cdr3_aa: ASSESGGYNEQF
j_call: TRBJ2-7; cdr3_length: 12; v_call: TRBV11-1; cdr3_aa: ASSSVSGSYEQY
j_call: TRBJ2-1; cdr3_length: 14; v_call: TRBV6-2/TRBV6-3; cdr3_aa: ASSSLLAGRSHEQF
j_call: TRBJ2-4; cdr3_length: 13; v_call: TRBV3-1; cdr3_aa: ASSQMGTGGNIQY
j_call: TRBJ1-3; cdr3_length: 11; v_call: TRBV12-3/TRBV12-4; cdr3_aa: ASSRGQGNTIY
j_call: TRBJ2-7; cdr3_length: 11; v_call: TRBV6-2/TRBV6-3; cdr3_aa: ASRLPGNLEQY
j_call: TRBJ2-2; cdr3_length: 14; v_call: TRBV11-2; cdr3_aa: ASSRDRQTLPGELF
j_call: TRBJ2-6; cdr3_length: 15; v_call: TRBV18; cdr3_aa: ASSPPEGTSGANVLT
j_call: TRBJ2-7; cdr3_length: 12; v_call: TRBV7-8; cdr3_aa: ASSLGAATYEQY
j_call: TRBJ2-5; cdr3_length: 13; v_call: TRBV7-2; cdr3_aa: ASSWTSGLGETQY
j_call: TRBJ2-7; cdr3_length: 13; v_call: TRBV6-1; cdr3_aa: ASSEIAGGPYEQY
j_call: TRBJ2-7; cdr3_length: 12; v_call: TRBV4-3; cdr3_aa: ASSQERGRYEQY
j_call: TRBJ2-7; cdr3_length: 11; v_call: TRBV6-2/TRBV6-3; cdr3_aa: ASSLSGGWEQY
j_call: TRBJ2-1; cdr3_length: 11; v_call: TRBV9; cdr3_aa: ASGVESYNEQF
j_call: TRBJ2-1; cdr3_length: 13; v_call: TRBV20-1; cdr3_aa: SASQPGLTYNEQF
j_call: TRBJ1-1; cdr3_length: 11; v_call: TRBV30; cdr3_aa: AWLQASNTEAF
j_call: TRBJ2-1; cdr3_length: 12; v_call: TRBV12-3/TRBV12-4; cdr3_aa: ASSFLAGAIEQF
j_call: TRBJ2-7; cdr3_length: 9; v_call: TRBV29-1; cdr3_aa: SVTETYEQY
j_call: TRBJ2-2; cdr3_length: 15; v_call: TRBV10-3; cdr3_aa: AISGTGGTRNTGELF
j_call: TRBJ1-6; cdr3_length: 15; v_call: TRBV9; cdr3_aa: ASSVSSGTGAYSPLH
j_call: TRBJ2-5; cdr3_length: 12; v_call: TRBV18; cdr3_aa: ASSIMTQEETQY
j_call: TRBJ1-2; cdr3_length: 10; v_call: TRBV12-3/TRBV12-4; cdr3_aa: ASSFLGAGYT
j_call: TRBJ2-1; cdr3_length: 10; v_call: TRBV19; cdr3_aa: ASTPGWDEQF
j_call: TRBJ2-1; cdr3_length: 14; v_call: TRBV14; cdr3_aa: ASSQGTGGFKNEQF
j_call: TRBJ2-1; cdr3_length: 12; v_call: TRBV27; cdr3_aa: ASSTWDSPNEQF
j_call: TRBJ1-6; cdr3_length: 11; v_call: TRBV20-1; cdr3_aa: SASMQGDSPLH